This passage covers 27 T cell receptor beta chains from one sample sequenced in a study of cytomegalovirus exposure and HLA in healthy donors. The data were produced by immunoSEQ multiplex PCR, yet TCRdb's version contains in-frame clones alone and is incomplete. The table lists 65,000 or so clones, around 92% of them singletons. The source material was PBMCs. The receptors derive from a woman under 30 in good health and CMV-seronegative.

The count of this clone is one. The genes are TRBV28 and TRBJ1-2; D gene unclear. Germline CDR1 reads MDHEN; CDR2 reads SYDVKM. The CDR3 consists of 11 residues. Trimming took off 6 bases at V and 8 bases at J, with 10 bases between the two ends. CDR3 sequence: CASSPRRGYTF. CDR3 in DNA: TGTGCCAGCAGCCCTAGGAGGGGCTACACCTTC.

V gene TRBV6-1 combines with J gene TRBJ1-4, with 11 bases lining up with TRBD1. Trimming removed 8 bases from V and 6 bases from J; junction bases left unmatched: 5. CDR1 MNHNS and CDR2 SASEGT come from the germline V gene. This CDR3 has 14 residues. CDR3 bases: TGTGCCAGCGGGGGGACAGGGGGATATGAAAAACTGTTTTTT. It codes for CASGGTGGYEKLFF.

The chain employs TRBV11-2 and TRBJ1-2, with 7 bases aligning to TRBD1. V lost 3 bases and J lost 8; bases outside the gene matches: 6. The CDR3 runs to 13 residues. Per germline, CDR1 SGHAT and CDR2 FQNNGV. CDR3 sequence: CASSLGTDEGYTF. In DNA form, the CDR3 reads TGTGCCAGCAGCTTGGGGACAGATGAAGGCTACACCTTC.

The chain joins TRBV11-3 to TRBJ2-1; D possibly corresponds to TRBD1 (6 bases). Germline loops: CDR1 SGHNT, CDR2 YENEEA. V dropped 1 base and J dropped 8 bases, with 12 bases sitting between them. This CDR3 region has 14 residues. Here the CDR3 reads CASSLGGGNYEQFF. The CDR3, as DNA: TGTGCCAGCAGCTTAGGAGGGGGAAACTATGAGCAGTTCTTC.

The rearrangement uses TRBV7-6 and TRBJ2-2, with a weak D call TRBD2 (5 bases). CDR1 SGHVS and CDR2 FNYEAQ come from the germline V gene. Trimming cost V 3 bases and J 5 bases, with 7 bases left between them. The CDR3 spans 13 residues. In nucleotides, the CDR3 is TGTGCCAGCAGCTTTGAGGGAACCGGGGAGCTGTTTTTT. The encoded protein is CASSFEGTGELFF. Full variable domain (missing parts from reference TRBV7-6 and TRBJ2-2): GAGVSQSPRYKVTKRGQDVALRCDPISGHVSLYWYRQALGQGPEFLTYFNYEAQQDKSGLPNDRFSAERPEGSISTLTIQRTEQRDSAMYRCASSFEGTGELFFGEGSRLTVL.

V and J are TRBV4-2 and TRBJ1-5; 10 nucleotides line up with TRBD1. The CDR3 is made up of 17 amino acids. V shed 1 base, J shed 1 base, and the junction held 4 bases outside the gene matches. Germline CDR1 is LGHNA and CDR2 is YNFKEQ. In DNA form, the CDR3 reads TGTGCCAGCAGCCAAGGGGACAGGGGTGAGAGCAATCAGCCCCAGCATTTT. Its translation: CASSQGDRGESNQPQHF.

The rearrangement links TRBV2 to TRBJ2-1, with D hard to call. Germline CDR1 SNHLY, CDR2 FYNNEI. Trimming took 6 bases from V and 4 from J, leaving 13 bases between them. This CDR3 has 14 residues. The CDR3 DNA reads as TGTGCCAGCAGGCCTGGGCCCCTATACAATGAGCAGTTCTTC. Encoded protein: CASRPGPLYNEQFF.

Notes on this clone: A junction boundary mismatches the germline segment, possibly from a read error. The gene calls are TRBV7-7 and TRBJ2-7, with TRBD1 identical over 9 bases. The CDR3 is 15 amino acids. The germline CDR1 and CDR2 sequences are SSHAT and FNYEAQ (reference sequence). CDR3: CASSLRGTGIYEQYF. DNA of the CDR3: TGTGCTAGCAGCTTAAGGGGGACAGGGATTTACGAGCAGTACTTC.

The J gene is TRBJ2-7, the V gene TRBV27, with a tentative D call TRBD1 (5 bases). CDR3 length: 14 residues. V was trimmed by 3 bases and J by 2 bases, leaving 11 bases between them. Germline assignment: CDR1 MNHEY and CDR2 SMNVEV (reference sequence). CDR3 sequence: CASSFAGNPYEQYF. The CDR3 coding sequence is TGTGCCAGCAGTTTTGCAGGGAACCCCTACGAGCAGTACTTC.

The V call is TRBV21-1, the J call TRBJ2-5; the D call TRBD1 from the table was never checked on the DNA. TRBV21-1 is noted as a pseudogene. This CDR3 region has 13 residues. CDR3 DNA: TGTGCCAGCGAGGGGACAGGAATGGAGACCCAGTACTTC. Translation: CASEGTGMETQYF.

The rearrangement links TRBV27 to TRBJ2-1, with TRBD2 matching over 12 bases. Germline lookup yields CDR1 MNHEY and CDR2 SMNVEV (reference sequence). J was trimmed by 9 bases and V by 5 bases; bases with no gene match: 5. This CDR3 is built from 14 residues. The CDR3 bases are TGTGCCAGCAGTCCGTCGACTAGCGGGAGTGAGCAGTTCTTC. This codes for CASSPSTSGSEQFF.

The genes are TRBV30 and TRBJ1-1; no firm D call. Looked up from germline, CDR1 is GTSNPN and CDR2 is SVGIG (reference sequence). The CDR3 sequence is 13 residues long. Trimming left V 1 base short and J 2 bases short, with 8 bases between. For the CDR3, the DNA is TGTGCCTGGAGTGCTCTCACTAACACTGAAGCTTTCTTT. Translated: CAWSALTNTEAFF.

This clone is a singleton in its sample. This sequence joins TRBV6-1 and TRBJ1-4, with TRBD1 as a possible D gene (5 bases). The ends were cut back, 3 bases at V and 6 bases at J, with 14 bases in the middle. CDR3 size: 15 residues. Germline lookup yields CDR1 MNHNS and CDR2 SASEGT. The CDR3 nucleotides are TGTGCCAGCAGTGATCCCAGGGTTGGATATGAAAAACTGTTTTTT. It translates to CASSDPRVGYEKLFF.

The chain has TRBV15 and TRBJ2-3; TRBD2 matches 7 bases. The V segment lost 9 bases and the J segment 2 bases; nucleotides outside the gene matches: 11. Germline-derived CDR1 and CDR2 are LNHNV and YYDKDF (reference sequence). This CDR3 has 15 residues. The CDR3: CATSPRAGVTDTQYF. Written as DNA, the CDR3 is TGTGCCACTTCCCCCCGCGCGGGGGTCACAGATACGCAGTATTTT. The full variable domain, with the rest looked up from reference TRBV15 and TRBJ2-3, is DAMVIQNPRYQVTQFGKPVTLSCSQTLNHNVMYWYQQKSSQAPKLLFHYYDKDFNNEADTPDNFQSRRPNTSFCFLDIRSPGLGDTAMYLCATSPRAGVTDTQYFGPGTRLTVL.

The count of this clone is one. The rearrangement links TRBV19 to TRBJ2-5; 9 nucleotides agree with TRBD1. Germline V gene data show CDR1 as LNHDA and CDR2 as SQIVND (reference sequence). This CDR3 is 17 amino acids long. Trimming cost V 3 bases and J 5 bases; bases outside gene matches: 13. CDR3 nucleotide sequence: TGTGCCAGTAGTATCAGCGGGACAGGGATAATCGGGGAGACCCAGTACTTC. The encoded protein is CASSISGTGIIGETQYF.

The J gene is TRBJ1-2, the V gene TRBV27; D perhaps matches TRBD1 (5 bases). The CDR3 loop spans 14 amino acids. Germline V gives CDR1 MNHEY, CDR2 SMNVEV (reference sequence). Trimming shortened V by 7 bases and J by 7 bases, and 19 bases separated the two germline ends. The CDR3: CASTGVQGGSGYTF. Written as DNA, the CDR3 is TGTGCCAGCACCGGCGTCCAGGGAGGCTCTGGCTACACCTTC.

The chain couples TRBV11-3 to TRBJ2-3; D gene ambiguous. The V end lost 4 bases, the J end lost 2 bases, and 4 bases lay between the germline ends. CDR3 length: 12 amino acids. Germline-derived CDR1 and CDR2 are SGHNT and YENEEA. The chain's CDR3 is CASSSLTDTQYF. The CDR3 DNA reads as TGTGCCAGCAGCTCCCTCACAGATACGCAGTATTTT.

This chain joins TRBV19 and TRBJ1-5, with 10 bases fitting TRBD1. The germline CDR1 and CDR2 sequences are LNHDA and SQIVND (reference sequence). V was clipped by 5 bases and J by 4 bases; unmatched bases: 8. This CDR3 has 16 residues. This chain's CDR3 is CASSPRDRGGNQPQHF. The CDR3, as DNA: TGTGCCAGTAGTCCCCGGGACAGGGGTGGAAATCAGCCCCAGCATTTT.

V and J are TRBV19 and TRBJ1-1; 8 bases map to TRBD1. Germline V gene lookup returns CDR1 LNHDA and CDR2 SQIVND (reference sequence). V lost 5 bases, J lost 3 bases, and 8 bases stayed unmatched. The CDR3 contains 15 residues. CDR3 sequence: CASSSAGGADTEAFF. CDR3 DNA: TGTGCCAGTAGTTCGGCAGGGGGCGCGGACACTGAAGCTTTCTTT.

The V call is TRBV11-3, the J call TRBJ2-1, with 8 nucleotides matching TRBD2. J was trimmed by 8 bases and V by 5 bases; bases with no gene match: 8. Looked up from germline, CDR1 is SGHNT and CDR2 is YENEEA. CDR3 length: 14 residues. CDR3 DNA: TGTGCCAGCAGCCCGGGACTAGGTACCGATGAGCAGTTCTTC. As protein: CASSPGLGTDEQFF.

This chain connects TRBV15 to TRBJ2-5, with D tentatively TRBD2 (6 bases). Per the germline V gene, CDR1 is LNHNV and CDR2 is YYDKDF (reference sequence). The CDR3 is 16 residues long. The V and J ends lost 1 base and 5 bases respectively, with 17 bases between them. CDR3 amino acids: CATSRVGGERRETQYF. For the CDR3, the DNA is TGTGCCACCAGCAGAGTGGGCGGGGAGCGGAGGGAGACCCAGTACTTC.

The chain is built from TRBV6-4 and TRBJ2-1; the match to TRBD2 covers 9 bases. Germline loops: CDR1 MRHNA, CDR2 SNTAGT. The trim removed 2 bases at V and 4 bases at J, leaving 9 bases unmatched. This CDR3 comprises 17 residues. The CDR3 bases are TGTGCCAGCAGTGACGTTTTTCAACTAGCGGGTTACAATGAGCAGTTCTTC. Translated, it gives CASSDVFQLAGYNEQFF.

The gene calls are TRBV12-2 and TRBJ1-1. TRBV12-2 represents a pseudogene. CDR3 length: 12 amino acids. The CDR3 sequence is CASRLRSSEAFF. The CDR3 region has the DNA TGTGCAAGTCGCTTACGGTCCTCCGAAGCTTTCTTT.

The V call is TRBV5-1, the J call TRBJ1-1; D not certain. Trimming left V 2 bases short and J 4 bases short, with 15 bases between. This CDR3 is 15 amino acids long. Germline assignment: CDR1 SGHRS and CDR2 YFSETQ. The CDR3 loop reads CASSFLNKEGTEAFF. The CDR3 DNA sequence: TGCGCCAGCAGCTTTTTAAACAAGGAGGGCACTGAAGCTTTCTTT.

Comments on this clone: The sample holds other DNA sequences that translate to the same CDR3. CDR3: CASSLTSGRGQETQYF. The CDR3 DNA sequence: TGTGCCAGCAGCTTAACTAGCGGGAGGGGTCAAGAGACCCAGTACTTC. The chain links TRBV5-6 to TRBJ2-5, with TRBD2 matching over 13 bases. The CDR3 covers 16 residues. The germline gives CDR1 SGHDT, CDR2 YYEEEE. Losses at the gene ends were 2 bases for V and 2 bases for J; bases not matched to a gene: 3.

The rearrangement uses TRBV19 and TRBJ1-5, with D tentatively TRBD1 (5 bases). The CDR3 has 15 amino acids. Germline V lookup: CDR1 LNHDA, CDR2 SQIVND (reference sequence). V was clipped by 3 bases and J by 0 bases, with 9 bases between them. The CDR3 spells CASSMGGDSNQPQHF. DNA for the CDR3: TGTGCCAGTAGTATGGGGGGAGATAGCAATCAGCCCCAGCATTTT.

The J gene is TRBJ2-1, the V gene TRBV5-1, with 9 bases identical to TRBD1. V shed 6 bases and J 1 base; nucleotides not matched to a gene: 5. Germline lookup yields CDR1 SGHRS and CDR2 YFSETQ. The CDR3 sequence is 15 residues long. This CDR3 reads CASMAQGASYNEQFF. CDR3 coding DNA: TGCGCCAGCATGGCACAGGGGGCATCCTACAATGAGCAGTTCTTC. The whole variable domain, filled in from reference TRBV5-1 and TRBJ2-1, reads KAGVTQTPRYLIKTRGQQVTLSCSPISGHRSVSWYQQTPGQGLQFLFEYFSETQRNKGNFPGRFSGRQFSNSRSEMNVSTLELGDSALYLCASMAQGASYNEQFFGPGTRLTVL.